The TCR beta chain described here comes from a study of cytomegalovirus exposure and HLA in healthy donors. General study results and limits: The majority of CMV-associated TCR beta chains were reported as apparently HLA-restricted in a later analysis. In presence/absence analyses, roughly uniform sequencing depth across donors was assumed. Among the most significant clusters, several appeared linked to common viral pathogens in a later analysis.

Turning to this clone: Its specificity is unknown.

The PCR used 60 Vbeta and 13 Jbeta primers. The method was immunoSEQ multiplex PCR; TCRdb's version includes in-frame clones alone and lacks a portion of them. Among about 170,000 clones listed, approximately 80% were seen once. Trimming pared 4 bases from V and 7 bases from J, leaving 12 bases between. This CDR3 region has 14 residues. Germline CDR1 SGHDT, CDR2 YYEEEE. The TCR sequence derives from a man between 18 and 29 years old in good health and CMV-seronegative. The sample was PBMCs. The rearrangement joins TRBV5-6 to TRBJ1-6, with unresolved D. The CDR3 loop is CASSPLRVNSPLHF. CDR3 in DNA: TGTGCCAGCAGCCCATTGAGGGTCAATTCACCCCTCCACTTT.